The T cell receptor (beta chain) under discussion was sequenced for a study of radiotherapy plus CTLA-4 blockade in lung cancer. Whole-study context: Objective responses were observed in around a sixth of patients, and disease control was achieved by approximately 32%.

The ends were cut back, 7 bases at V and 8 bases at J, with 11 bases in the middle. Germline lookup yields CDR1 LNHDA and CDR2 SQIVND (reference sequence). CDR3 length: 11 amino acids. As for this clone: Its antigen is still unknown.

Overall study results and limits: Some TCR clones had been derived from tumors. These clones expanded in peripheral blood after radiotherapy plus ipilimumab. Response was reportedly best predicted by early blood T cell clone dynamics, with interferon-beta.

TCRdb keeps only in-frame clones here, not all; method: immunoSEQ multiplex PCR. This sample has about 45,000 clones, with about two thirds found just once. This clonotype was obtained from a human donor with non-small cell lung cancer who had a partial response to radiotherapy plus ipilimumab. The chain links TRBV19 to TRBJ1-1; D gene uncertain. Sequences were derived from peripheral blood, sampled from a patient treated with radiotherapy plus ipilimumab. The CDR3, as DNA: TGTGCCAGTACTAGGGCGGGAGAAGCTTTCTTT. Amino acids: CASTRAGEAFF. Full variable domain (remainder filled in from reference TRBV19 and TRBJ1-1): DGGITQSPKYLFRKEGQNVTLSCEQNLNHDAMYWYRQDPGQGLRLIYYSQIVNDFQKGDIAEGYSVSREKKESFPLTVTSAQKNPTAFYLCASTRAGEAFFGQGTRLTVV.